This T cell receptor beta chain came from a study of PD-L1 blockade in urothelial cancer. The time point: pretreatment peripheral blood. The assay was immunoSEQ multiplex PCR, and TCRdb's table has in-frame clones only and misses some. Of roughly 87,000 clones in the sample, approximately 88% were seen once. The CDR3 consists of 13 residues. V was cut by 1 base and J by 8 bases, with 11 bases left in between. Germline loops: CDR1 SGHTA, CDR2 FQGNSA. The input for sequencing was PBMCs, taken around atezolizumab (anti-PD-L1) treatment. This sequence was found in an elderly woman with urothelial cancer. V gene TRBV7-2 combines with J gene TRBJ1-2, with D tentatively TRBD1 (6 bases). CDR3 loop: CASSLVETGGYTF. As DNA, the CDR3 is TGTGCCAGCAGCTTAGTGGAGACAGGCGGCTACACCTTC.